The following is a T cell receptor (beta chain) sequence with its context. What it binds is unknown. This sample was included in a study of T cells expressing NK-cell markers. Study at large: Sorted CD3+CD56-NKG2C+, CD3+CD56+NKG2C- and CD3+CD56+NKG2C+ T cells were the source of the TCR beta repertoires. Within the sequenced cohort of eight donors, seven exhibited HCMV seropositivity and one was seronegative. Regarding the study as a whole: Researchers report these clonotypes also headed the CD3+CD56-NKG2C+ fraction in a few donors.

TCR beta cDNA was generated via 5'RACE template switching incorporating UMIs. TCRdb reprocessed the 5' RACE reads and stores each CDR3 protein as one record, lacking DNA. The sample is made up of approximately 170,000 distinct CDR3 sequences, and the top ten hold around 20% of it. This CDR3 region has 14 residues. Germline V gene lookup returns CDR1 SGDLS and CDR2 YYNGEE. The source of this sequence is a man between 18 and 69 years old in good health. Specimen: blood T cells: a sorted CD56 or NKG2C T cell subset, CD4+ or CD8+ T cells, or bulk PBMC T cells (not recorded which). V usage is TRBV9 and J usage is TRBJ2-1; TCRdb indicates TRBD2, and absent DNA this call remains unverified. The CDR3 region is CASSVWTSDPEQFF.